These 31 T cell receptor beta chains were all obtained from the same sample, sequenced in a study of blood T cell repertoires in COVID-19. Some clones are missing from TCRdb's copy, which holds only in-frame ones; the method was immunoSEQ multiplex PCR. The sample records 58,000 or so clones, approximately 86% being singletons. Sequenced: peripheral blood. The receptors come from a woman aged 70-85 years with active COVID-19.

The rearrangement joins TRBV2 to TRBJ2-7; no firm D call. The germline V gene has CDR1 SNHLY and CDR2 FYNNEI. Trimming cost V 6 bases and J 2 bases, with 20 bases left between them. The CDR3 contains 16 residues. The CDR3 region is CASREPLDLSTYEQYF. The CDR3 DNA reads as TGTGCCAGCAGGGAACCTTTAGATTTATCAACCTACGAGCAGTACTTC.

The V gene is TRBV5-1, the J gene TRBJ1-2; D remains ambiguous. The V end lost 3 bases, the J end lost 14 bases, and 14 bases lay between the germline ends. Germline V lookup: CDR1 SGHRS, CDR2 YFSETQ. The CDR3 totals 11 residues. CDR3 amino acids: CASSSEGLWTF. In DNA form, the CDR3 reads TGCGCCAGCAGCTCGGAAGGACTGTGGACCTTC. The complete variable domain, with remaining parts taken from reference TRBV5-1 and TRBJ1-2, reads KAGVTQTPRYLIKTRGQQVTLSCSPISGHRSVSWYQQTPGQGLQFLFEYFSETQRNKGNFPGRFSGRQFSNSRSEMNVSTLELGDSALYLCASSSEGLWTFGSGTRLTVV.

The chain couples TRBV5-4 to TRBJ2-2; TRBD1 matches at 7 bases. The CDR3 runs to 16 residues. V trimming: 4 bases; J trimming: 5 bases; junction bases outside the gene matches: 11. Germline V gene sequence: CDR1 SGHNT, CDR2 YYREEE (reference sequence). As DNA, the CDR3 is TGTGCCAGCAGCGCTTCGACAGGGATTGGGACCGGGGAGCTGTTTTTT. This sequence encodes CASSASTGIGTGELFF.

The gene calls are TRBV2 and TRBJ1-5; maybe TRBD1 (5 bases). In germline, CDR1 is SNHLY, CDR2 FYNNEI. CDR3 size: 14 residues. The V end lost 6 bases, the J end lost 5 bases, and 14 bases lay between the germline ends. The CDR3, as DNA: TGTGCCAGCAGGGGGTGGGGGGTTTATCAGCCCCAGCATTTT. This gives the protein CASRGWGVYQPQHF.

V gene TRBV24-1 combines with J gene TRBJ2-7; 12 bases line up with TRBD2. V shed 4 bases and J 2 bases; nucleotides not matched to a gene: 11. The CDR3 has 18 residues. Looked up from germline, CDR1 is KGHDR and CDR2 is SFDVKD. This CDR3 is CATSDSVRTSGVPYEQYF. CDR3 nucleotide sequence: TGTGCCACCAGTGACAGTGTAAGGACTAGCGGGGTCCCCTACGAGCAGTACTTC.

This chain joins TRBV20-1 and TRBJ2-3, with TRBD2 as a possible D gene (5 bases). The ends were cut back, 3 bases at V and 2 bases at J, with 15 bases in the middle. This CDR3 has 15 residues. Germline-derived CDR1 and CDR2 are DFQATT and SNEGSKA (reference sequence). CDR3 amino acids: CSASTLLDYTDTQYF. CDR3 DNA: TGCAGTGCTAGTACCCTACTAGATTACACAGATACGCAGTATTTT.

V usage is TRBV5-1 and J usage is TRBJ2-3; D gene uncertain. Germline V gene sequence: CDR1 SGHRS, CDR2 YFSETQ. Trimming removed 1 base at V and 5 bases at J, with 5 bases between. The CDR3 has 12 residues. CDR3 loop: CASSLTGDTQYF. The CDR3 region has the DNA TGCGCCAGCAGCTTGACGGGAGATACGCAGTATTTT.

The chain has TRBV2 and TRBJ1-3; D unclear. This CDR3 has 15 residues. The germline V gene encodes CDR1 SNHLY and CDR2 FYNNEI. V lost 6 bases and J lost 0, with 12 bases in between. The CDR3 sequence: CASSEEGVSGNTIYF. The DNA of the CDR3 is TGTGCCAGCAGCGAGGAAGGCGTCTCTGGAAACACCATATATTTT.

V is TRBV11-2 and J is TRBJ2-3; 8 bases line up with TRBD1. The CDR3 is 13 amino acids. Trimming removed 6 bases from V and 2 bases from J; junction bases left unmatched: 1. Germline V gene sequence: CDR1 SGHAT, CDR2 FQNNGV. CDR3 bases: TGTGCCAGCAGGGACAGGGACACAGATACGCAGTATTTT. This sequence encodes CASRDRDTDTQYF. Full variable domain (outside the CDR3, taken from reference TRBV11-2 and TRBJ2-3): EAGVAQSPRYKIIEKRQSVAFWCNPISGHATLYWYQQILGQGPKLLIQFQNNGVVDDSQLPKDRFSAERLKGVDSTLKIQPAKLEDSAVYLCASRDRDTDTQYFGPGTRLTVL.

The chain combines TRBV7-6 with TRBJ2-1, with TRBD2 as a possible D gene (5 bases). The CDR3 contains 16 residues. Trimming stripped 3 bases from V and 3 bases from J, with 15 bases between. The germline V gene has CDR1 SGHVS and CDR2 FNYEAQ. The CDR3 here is CASSFQAESFYNEQFF. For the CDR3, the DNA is TGTGCCAGCAGCTTCCAAGCGGAGTCCTTCTACAATGAGCAGTTCTTC. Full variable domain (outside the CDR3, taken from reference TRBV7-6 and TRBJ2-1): GAGVSQSPRYKVTKRGQDVALRCDPISGHVSLYWYRQALGQGPEFLTYFNYEAQQDKSGLPNDRFSAERPEGSISTLTIQRTEQRDSAMYRCASSFQAESFYNEQFFGPGTRLTVL.

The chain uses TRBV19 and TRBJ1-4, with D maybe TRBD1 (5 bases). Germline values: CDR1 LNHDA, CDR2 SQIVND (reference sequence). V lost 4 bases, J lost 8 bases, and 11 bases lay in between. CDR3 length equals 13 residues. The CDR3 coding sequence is TGTGCCAGTAGTAGGGGCGAAGGGGAAAAACTGTTTTTT. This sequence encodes CASSRGEGEKLFF.

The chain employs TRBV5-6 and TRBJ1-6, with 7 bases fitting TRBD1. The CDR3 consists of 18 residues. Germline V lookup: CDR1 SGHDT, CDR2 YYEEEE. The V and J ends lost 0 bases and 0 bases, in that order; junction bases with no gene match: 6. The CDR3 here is CASSLGTGQASYNSPLHF. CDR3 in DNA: TGTGCCAGCAGCTTGGGGACAGGACAAGCCTCCTATAATTCACCCCTCCACTTT.

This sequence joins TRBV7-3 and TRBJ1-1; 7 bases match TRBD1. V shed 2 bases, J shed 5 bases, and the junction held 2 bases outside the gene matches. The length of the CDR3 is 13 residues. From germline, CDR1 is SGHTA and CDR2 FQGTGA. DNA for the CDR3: TGTGCCAGCAGCTTACAGGGGGGTACTGAAGCTTTCTTT. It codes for CASSLQGGTEAFF.

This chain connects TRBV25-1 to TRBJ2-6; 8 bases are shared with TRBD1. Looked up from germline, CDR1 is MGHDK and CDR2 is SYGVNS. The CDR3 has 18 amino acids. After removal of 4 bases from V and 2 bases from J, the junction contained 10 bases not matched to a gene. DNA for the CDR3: TGTGCCAGCAGTGCCAGACAGGGGTTGAAAACTGGGGCCAACGTCCTGACTTTC. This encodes CASSARQGLKTGANVLTF.

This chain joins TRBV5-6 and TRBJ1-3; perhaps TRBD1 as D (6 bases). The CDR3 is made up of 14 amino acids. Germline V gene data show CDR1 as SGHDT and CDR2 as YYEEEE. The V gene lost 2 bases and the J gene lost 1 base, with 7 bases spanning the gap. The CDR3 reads CASSFDRSGNTIYF. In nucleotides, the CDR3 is TGTGCCAGCAGCTTCGACAGGTCTGGAAACACCATATATTTT. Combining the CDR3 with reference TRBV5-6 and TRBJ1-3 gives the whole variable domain DAGVTQSPTHLIKTRGQQVTLRCSPKSGHDTVSWYQQALGQGPQFIFQYYEEEERQRGNFPDRFSGHQFPNYSSELNVNALLLGDSALYLCASSFDRSGNTIYFGEGSWLTVV.

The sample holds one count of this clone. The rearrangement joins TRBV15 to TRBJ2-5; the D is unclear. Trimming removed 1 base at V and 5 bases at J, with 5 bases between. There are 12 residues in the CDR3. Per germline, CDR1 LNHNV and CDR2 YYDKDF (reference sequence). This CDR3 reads CATSRVVETQYF. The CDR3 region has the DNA TGTGCCACCAGCAGAGTAGTGGAGACCCAGTACTTC.

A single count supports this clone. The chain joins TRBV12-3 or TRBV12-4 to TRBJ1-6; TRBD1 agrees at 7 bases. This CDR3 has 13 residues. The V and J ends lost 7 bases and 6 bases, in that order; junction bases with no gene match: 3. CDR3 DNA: TGTGCCAGCATGGGACAGAGTAATTCACCCCTCCACTTT. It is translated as CASMGQSNSPLHF.

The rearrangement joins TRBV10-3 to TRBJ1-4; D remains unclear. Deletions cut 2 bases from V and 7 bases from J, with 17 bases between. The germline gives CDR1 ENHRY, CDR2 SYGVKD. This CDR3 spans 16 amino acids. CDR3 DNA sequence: TGTGCCATCAGTGAGAATTCACGATTGACTGGTGAAAAACTGTTTTTT. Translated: CAISENSRLTGEKLFF.

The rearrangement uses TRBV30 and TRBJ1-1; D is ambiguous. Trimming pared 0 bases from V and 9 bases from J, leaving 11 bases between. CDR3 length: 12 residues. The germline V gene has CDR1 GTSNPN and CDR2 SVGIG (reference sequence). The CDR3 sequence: CAWSVLARKAFF. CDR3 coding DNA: TGTGCCTGGAGTGTACTCGCCAGGAAAGCTTTCTTT. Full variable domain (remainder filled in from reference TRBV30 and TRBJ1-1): SQTIHQWPATLVQPVGSPLSLECTVEGTSNPNLYWYRQAAGRGLQLLFYSVGIGQISSEVPQNLSASRPQDRQFILSSKKLLLSDSGFYLCAWSVLARKAFFGQGTRLTVV.

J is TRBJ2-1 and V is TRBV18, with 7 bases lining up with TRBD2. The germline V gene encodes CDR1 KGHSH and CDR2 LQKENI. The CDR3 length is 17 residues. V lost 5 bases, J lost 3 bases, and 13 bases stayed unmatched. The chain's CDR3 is CASSSTSHTLLYNEQFF. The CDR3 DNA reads TGTGCCAGCTCATCGACTAGCCACACCCTACTCTACAATGAGCAGTTCTTC.

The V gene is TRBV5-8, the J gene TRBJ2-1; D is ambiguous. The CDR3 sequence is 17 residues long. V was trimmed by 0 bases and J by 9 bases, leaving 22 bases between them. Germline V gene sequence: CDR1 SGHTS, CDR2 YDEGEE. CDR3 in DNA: TGTGCCAGCAGCTTGGGTGGTCCTAGACTCTCGAAAGTTGAGCAGTTCTTC. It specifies CASSLGGPRLSKVEQFF.

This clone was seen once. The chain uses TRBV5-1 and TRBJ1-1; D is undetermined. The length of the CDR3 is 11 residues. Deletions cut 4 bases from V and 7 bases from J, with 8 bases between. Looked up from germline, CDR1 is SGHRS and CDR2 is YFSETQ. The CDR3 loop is CASSPADEAFF. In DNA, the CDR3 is TGCGCCAGCAGCCCCGCGGATGAAGCTTTCTTT.

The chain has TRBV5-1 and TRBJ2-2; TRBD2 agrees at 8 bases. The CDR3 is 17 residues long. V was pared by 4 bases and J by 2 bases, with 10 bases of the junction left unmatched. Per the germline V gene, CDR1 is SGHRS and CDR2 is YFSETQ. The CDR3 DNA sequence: TGCGCCAGCAGCCCCGGCCCGACTAGCGTTAACACCGGGGAGCTGTTTTTT. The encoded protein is CASSPGPTSVNTGELFF.

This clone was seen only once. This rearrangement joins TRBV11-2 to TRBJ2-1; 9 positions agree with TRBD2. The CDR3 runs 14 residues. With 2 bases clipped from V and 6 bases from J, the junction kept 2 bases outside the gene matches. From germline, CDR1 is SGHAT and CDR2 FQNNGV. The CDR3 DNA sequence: TGTGCCAGCAGCTTATTTAGCGGGAGCAATGAGCAGTTCTTC. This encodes CASSLFSGSNEQFF.

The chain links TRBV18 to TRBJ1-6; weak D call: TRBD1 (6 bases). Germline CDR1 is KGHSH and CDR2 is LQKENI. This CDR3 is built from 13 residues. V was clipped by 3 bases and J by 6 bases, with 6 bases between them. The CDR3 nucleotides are TGTGCCAGCTCACCGGACAGTAATTCACCCCTCCACTTT. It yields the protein CASSPDSNSPLHF.

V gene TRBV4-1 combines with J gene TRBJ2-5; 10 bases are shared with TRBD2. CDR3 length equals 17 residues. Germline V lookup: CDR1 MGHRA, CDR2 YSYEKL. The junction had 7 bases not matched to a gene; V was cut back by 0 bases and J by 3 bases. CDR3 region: CASSQDGTSASEETQYF. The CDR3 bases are TGCGCCAGCAGCCAAGACGGGACTAGCGCGTCCGAAGAGACCCAGTACTTC.

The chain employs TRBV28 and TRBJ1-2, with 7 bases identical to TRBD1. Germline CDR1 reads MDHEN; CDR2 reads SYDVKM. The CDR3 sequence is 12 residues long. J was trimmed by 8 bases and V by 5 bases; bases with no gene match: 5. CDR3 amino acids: CASSPRGLGYTF. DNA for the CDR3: TGTGCCAGCAGTCCGAGGGGGCTCGGCTACACCTTC.

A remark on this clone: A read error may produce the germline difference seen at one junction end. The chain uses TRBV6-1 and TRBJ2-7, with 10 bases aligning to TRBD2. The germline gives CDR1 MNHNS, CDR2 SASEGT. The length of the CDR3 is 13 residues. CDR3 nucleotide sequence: TGTGCCAGCAGTGAAGCGGCTAGCGGGAGTAACGACTTC. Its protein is CASSEAASGSNDF.

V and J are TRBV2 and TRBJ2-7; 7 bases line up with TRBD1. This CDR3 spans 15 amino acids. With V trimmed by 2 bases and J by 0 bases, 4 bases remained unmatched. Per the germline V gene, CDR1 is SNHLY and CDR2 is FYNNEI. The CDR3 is CASSERQGLSYEQYF. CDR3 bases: TGTGCCAGCAGTGAACGACAGGGCCTCTCCTACGAGCAGTACTTC.

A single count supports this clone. The CDR3 DNA reads TGTGCCAGCAGCTTAGCGGGAGGTGGAATTGACAAAAACATTCAGTACTTC. Its translation is CASSLAGGGIDKNIQYF. The chain employs TRBV7-9 and TRBJ2-4; maybe TRBD2 (6 bases). The CDR3 extends over 17 amino acids. V was clipped by 0 bases and J by 3 bases, with 15 bases between them. Germline V gene data show CDR1 as SEHNR and CDR2 as FQNEAQ (reference sequence).

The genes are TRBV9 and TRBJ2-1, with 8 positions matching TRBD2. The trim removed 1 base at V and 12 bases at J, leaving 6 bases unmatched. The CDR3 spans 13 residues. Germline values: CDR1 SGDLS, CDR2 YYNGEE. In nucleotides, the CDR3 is TGTGCCAGCAGCGTAATCCCGGGGGGGTTGCAGTTCTTC. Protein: CASSVIPGGLQFF. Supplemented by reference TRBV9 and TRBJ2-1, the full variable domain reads DSGVTQTPKHLITATGQRVTLRCSPRSGDLSVYWYQQSLDQGLQFLIQYYNGEERAKGNILERFSAQQFPDLHSELNLSSLELGDSALYFCASSVIPGGLQFFGPGTRLTVL.